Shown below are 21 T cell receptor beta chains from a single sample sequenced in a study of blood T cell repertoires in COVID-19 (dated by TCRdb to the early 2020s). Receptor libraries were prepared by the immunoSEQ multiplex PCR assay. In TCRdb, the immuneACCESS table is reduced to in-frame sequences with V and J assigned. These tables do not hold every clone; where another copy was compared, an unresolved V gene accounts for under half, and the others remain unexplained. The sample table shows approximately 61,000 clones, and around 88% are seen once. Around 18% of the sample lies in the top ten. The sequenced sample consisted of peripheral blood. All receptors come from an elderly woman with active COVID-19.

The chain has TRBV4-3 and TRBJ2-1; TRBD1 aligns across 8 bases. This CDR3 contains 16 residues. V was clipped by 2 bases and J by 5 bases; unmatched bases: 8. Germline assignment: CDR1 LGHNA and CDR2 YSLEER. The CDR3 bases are TGCGCCAGCAGCCAATCCGGGACAGGCCTACACAATGAGCAGTTCTTC. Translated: CASSQSGTGLHNEQFF.

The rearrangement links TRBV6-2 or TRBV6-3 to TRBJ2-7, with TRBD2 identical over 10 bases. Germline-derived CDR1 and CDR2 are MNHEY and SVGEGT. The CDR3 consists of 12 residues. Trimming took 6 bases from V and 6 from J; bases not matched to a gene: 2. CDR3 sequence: CASSRTSGEQYF. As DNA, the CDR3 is TGTGCCAGCAGCCGGACTAGCGGCGAGCAGTACTTC.

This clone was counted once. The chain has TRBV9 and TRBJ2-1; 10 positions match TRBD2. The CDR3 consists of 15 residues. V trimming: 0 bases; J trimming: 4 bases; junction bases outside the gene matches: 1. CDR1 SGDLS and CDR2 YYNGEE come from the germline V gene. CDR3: CASSVASGGYNEQFF. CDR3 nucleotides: TGTGCCAGCAGCGTAGCTAGCGGGGGATACAATGAGCAGTTCTTC. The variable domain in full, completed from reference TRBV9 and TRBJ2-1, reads DSGVTQTPKHLITATGQRVTLRCSPRSGDLSVYWYQQSLDQGLQFLIQYYNGEERAKGNILERFSAQQFPDLHSELNLSSLELGDSALYFCASSVASGGYNEQFFGPGTRLTVL.

The CDR3: CASRVSSGGGDGYTF. The CDR3 DNA reads TGTGCCAGCAGAGTCTCTTCAGGGGGTGGGGATGGCTACACCTTC. This sequence joins TRBV2 and TRBJ1-2, with 7 bases lining up with TRBD1. The CDR3 covers 15 residues. The trim removed 6 bases at V and 6 bases at J, leaving 13 bases unmatched. CDR1 SNHLY and CDR2 FYNNEI come from the germline V gene.

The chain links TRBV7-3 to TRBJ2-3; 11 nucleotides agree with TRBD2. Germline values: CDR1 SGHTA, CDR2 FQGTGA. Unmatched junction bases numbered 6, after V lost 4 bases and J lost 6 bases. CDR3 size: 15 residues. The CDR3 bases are TGTGCCAGCAGCTCTAGCGGGGGGCCGGGGGATACGCAGTATTTT. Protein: CASSSSGGPGDTQYF.

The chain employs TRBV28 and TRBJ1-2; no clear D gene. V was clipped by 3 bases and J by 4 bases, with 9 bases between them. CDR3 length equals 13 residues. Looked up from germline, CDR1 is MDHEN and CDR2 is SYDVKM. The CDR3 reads CASSFEGGYGYTF. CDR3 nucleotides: TGTGCCAGCAGTTTCGAGGGCGGCTATGGCTACACCTTC.

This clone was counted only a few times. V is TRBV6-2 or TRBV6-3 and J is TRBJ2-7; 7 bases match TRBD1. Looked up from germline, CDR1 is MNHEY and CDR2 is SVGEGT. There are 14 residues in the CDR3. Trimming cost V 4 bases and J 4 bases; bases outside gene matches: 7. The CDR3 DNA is TGTGCCAGCAGTTCTTGGACAGGAATGTACGAGCAGTACTTC. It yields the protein CASSSWTGMYEQYF.

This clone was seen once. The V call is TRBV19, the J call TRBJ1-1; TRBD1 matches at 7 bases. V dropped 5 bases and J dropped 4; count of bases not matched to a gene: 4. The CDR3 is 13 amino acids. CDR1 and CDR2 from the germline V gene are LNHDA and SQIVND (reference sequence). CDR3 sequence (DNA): TGTGCCAGTAGTGAACAGGGGTCCACTGAAGCTTTCTTT. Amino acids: CASSEQGSTEAFF.

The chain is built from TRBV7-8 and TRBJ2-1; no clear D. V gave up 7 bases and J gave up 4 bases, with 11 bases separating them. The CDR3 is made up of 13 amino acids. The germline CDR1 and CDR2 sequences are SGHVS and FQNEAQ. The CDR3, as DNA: TGTGCCAGCAACCTTGTCGGTTACAATGAGCAGTTCTTC. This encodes CASNLVGYNEQFF.

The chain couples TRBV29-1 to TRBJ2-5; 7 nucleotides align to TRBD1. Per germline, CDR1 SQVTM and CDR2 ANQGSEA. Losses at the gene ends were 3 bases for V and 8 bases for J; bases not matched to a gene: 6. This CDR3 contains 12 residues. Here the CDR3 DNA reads TGCAGCGTTGATAGGGGGCTTAGCACCCAGTACTTC. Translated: CSVDRGLSTQYF.

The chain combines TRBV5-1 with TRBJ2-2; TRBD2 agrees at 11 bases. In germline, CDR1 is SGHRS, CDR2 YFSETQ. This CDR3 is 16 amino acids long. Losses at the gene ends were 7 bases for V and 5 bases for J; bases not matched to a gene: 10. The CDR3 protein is CASGLAGGPGTGELFF. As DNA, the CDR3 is TGCGCCAGCGGTCTAGCGGGGGGACCGGGGACCGGGGAGCTGTTTTTT.

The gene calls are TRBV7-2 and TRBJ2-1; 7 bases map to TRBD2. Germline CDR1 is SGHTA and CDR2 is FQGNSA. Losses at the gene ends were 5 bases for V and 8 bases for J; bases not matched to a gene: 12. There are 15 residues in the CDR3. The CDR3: CASSKSWGGGYEQFF. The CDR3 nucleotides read TGTGCCAGCAGCAAGTCGTGGGGGGGTGGCTATGAGCAGTTCTTC.

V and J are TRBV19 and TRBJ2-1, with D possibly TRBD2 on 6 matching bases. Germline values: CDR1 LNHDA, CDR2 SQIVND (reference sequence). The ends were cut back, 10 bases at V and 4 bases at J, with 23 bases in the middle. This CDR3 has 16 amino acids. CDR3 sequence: CATRTGWGEPYNEQFF. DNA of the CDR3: TGTGCCACTCGAACAGGATGGGGGGAACCATACAATGAGCAGTTCTTC.

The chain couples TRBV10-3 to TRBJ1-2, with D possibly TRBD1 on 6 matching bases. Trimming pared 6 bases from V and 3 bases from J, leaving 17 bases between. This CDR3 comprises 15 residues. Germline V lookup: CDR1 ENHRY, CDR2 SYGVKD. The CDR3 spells CAIRSDRPGDYGYTF. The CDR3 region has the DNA TGTGCCATCAGATCCGACAGGCCCGGAGACTATGGCTACACCTTC.

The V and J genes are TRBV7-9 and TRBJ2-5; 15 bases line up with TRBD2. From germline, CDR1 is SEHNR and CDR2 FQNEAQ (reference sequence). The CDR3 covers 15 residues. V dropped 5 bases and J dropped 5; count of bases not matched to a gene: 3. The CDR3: CASSPGLAGGETQYF. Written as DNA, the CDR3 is TGTGCCAGCAGCCCGGGACTAGCGGGGGGTGAGACCCAGTACTTC.

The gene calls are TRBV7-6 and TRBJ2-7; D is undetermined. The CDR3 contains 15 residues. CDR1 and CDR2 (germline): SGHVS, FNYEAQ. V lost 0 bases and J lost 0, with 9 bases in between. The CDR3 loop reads CASSLASYYSYEQYF. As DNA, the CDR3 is TGTGCCAGCAGCTTAGCGTCGTACTACTCCTACGAGCAGTACTTC.

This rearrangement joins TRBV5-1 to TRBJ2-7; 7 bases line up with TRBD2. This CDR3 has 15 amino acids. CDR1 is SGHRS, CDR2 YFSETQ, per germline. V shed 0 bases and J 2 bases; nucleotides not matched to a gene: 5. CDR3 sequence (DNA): TGCGCCAGCAGCTTGGCCGCGGGGGTAACCTACGAGCAGTACTTC. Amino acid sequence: CASSLAAGVTYEQYF.

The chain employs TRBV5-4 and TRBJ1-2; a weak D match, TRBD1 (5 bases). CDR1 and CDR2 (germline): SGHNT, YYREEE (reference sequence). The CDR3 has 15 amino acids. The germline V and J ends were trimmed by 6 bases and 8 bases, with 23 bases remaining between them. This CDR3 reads CASTSSRAGFEGYTF. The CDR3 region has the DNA TGTGCCAGCACCTCCTCAAGGGCAGGGTTTGAGGGCTACACCTTC.

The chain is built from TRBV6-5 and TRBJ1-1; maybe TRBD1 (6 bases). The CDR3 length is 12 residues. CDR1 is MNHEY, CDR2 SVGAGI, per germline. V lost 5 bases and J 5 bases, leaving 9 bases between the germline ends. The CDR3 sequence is CASSPDRTEAFF. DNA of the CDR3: TGTGCCAGCAGTCCCGACAGGACTGAAGCTTTCTTT.

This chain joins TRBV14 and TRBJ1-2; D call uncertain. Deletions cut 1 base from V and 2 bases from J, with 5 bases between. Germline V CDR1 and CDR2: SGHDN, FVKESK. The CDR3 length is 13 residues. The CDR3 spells CASSQGRNYGYTF. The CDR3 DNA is TGTGCCAGCAGCCAAGGCAGGAACTATGGCTACACCTTC.

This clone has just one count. The CDR3 is CSVIWLVLGTQYF. The CDR3 DNA reads as TGCAGCGTGATCTGGTTGGTACTAGGTACGCAGTATTTT. The chain employs TRBV29-1 and TRBJ2-3; tentative D call: TRBD2 (5 bases). Looked up from germline, CDR1 is SQVTM and CDR2 is ANQGSEA. V gave up 6 bases and J gave up 8 bases, with 18 bases separating them. The CDR3 runs 13 residues.